The 14 T cell receptor beta chains presented below share a single source sample, sequenced in a study of blood T cells in healthy people across ages. The use of a sample-barcoded 5' primer and a J-beta primer mix characterized a second PCR of about 7 to 12 cycles. TCRdb ran MiXCR on the 5' RACE reads and lists one entry per CDR3 protein. The data hold approximately 780,000 distinct CDR3 sequences, with around 24% observed a single time. The sample was also linked to a second study, of T cells of mothers and their children.

Material: blood. The source of these receptors is a boy between 5 and 17 years old in good health.

V usage is TRBV20-1 and J usage is TRBJ2-1, with D uncertain. V lost 7 bases, J lost 6 bases, and 13 bases lay in between. The CDR3 length is 12 residues. Per the germline V gene, CDR1 is DFQATT and CDR2 is SNEGSKA (reference sequence). The CDR3 sequence: CSDKGWFNEQFF. The DNA for the CDR3 is TGCAGTGACAAAGGTTGGTTCAATGAGCAGTTCTTC.

The chain uses TRBV18 and TRBJ2-7; D ambiguous. V was cut by 3 bases and J by 1 base, with 10 bases left in between. The CDR3 spans 14 residues. Germline lookup yields CDR1 KGHSH and CDR2 LQKENI. The chain's CDR3 is CASSPAQGSYEQYF. The CDR3 nucleotides are TGTGCCAGCTCACCGGCACAAGGGTCCTACGAGCAGTACTTC.

This clonotype has just a few counts. J is TRBJ2-7 and V is TRBV28, with TRBD1 matching 9 bases. The tail of the sequence fits TRBJ2-1 better, so the J call may be wrong. The CDR3 sequence is 15 residues long. CDR1 and CDR2 (germline): MDHEN, SYDVKM. Here the CDR3 reads CASGTTGTGSYEQFF. The CDR3 coding sequence is TGTGCCAGCGGGACAACCGGGACAGGGAGCTATGAGCAGTTCTTC.

This clonotype was seen a few times. The chain has TRBV11-2 and TRBJ2-7; D unresolved. Trimming shortened V by 0 bases and J by 0 bases, and 6 bases separated the two germline ends. Germline V gene data show CDR1 as SGHAT and CDR2 as FQNNGV. The CDR3 totals 14 residues. The CDR3 DNA follows: TGTGCCAGCAGCTTAGAACTGGTCTCCTACGAGCAGTACTTC. Amino acid sequence: CASSLELVSYEQYF. Using reference TRBV11-2 and TRBJ2-7 for the parts outside the CDR3, the full variable domain is EAGVAQSPRYKIIEKRQSVAFWCNPISGHATLYWYQQILGQGPKLLIQFQNNGVVDDSQLPKDRFSAERLKGVDSTLKIQPAKLEDSAVYLCASSLELVSYEQYFGPGTRLTVT.

This rearrangement joins TRBV2 to TRBJ1-2; D gene uncertain. The V and J ends lost 6 bases and 6 bases respectively, with 14 bases between them. The CDR3 covers 13 residues. Germline V gene lookup returns CDR1 SNHLY and CDR2 FYNNEI. CDR3 in amino acids: CASSAQGGDGYTF. Here the CDR3 DNA reads TGTGCCAGCAGCGCCCAAGGTGGAGATGGCTACACCTTC. Based on the CDR3 plus reference TRBV2 and TRBJ1-2, the full variable domain is EPEVTQTPSHQVTQMGQEVILRCVPISNHLYFYWYRQILGQKVEFLVSFYNNEISEKSEIFDDQFSVERPDGSNFTLKIRSTKLEDSAMYFCASSAQGGDGYTFGSGTRLTVV.

V is TRBV13 and J is TRBJ2-6; 11 nucleotides align to TRBD2. This CDR3 has 17 amino acids. Germline lookup yields CDR1 PRHDT and CDR2 FYEKMQ (reference sequence). J was trimmed by 2 bases and V by 2 bases; bases with no gene match: 2. CDR3 in amino acids: CASSLLAGGPGANVLTF. Here the CDR3 DNA reads TGTGCCAGCAGCTTACTAGCGGGGGGCCCTGGGGCCAACGTCCTGACTTTC.

Ten or more counts support this clonotype. The J gene is TRBJ1-1, the V gene TRBV5-1; a weak D match, TRBD1 (5 bases). Germline CDR1 SGHRS, CDR2 YFSETQ. Trimming stripped 1 base from V and 0 bases from J, with 7 bases between. The CDR3 runs to 14 residues. The CDR3 DNA is TGCGCCAGCAGCTTGAGGGGTATGAACACTGAAGCTTTCTTT. Protein sequence: CASSLRGMNTEAFF.

This clonotype showed up just a few times. This rearrangement joins TRBV20-1 to TRBJ2-7, with a weak D call TRBD1 (6 bases). The V and J ends lost 5 bases and 3 bases respectively, with 8 bases between them. Germline V CDR1 and CDR2: DFQATT, SNEGSKA (reference sequence). There are 11 residues in the CDR3. The CDR3 region has the DNA TGCAGTGCTGCCAGGGGCTACGAGCAGTACTTC. Amino acids: CSAARGYEQYF.

The chain links TRBV27 to TRBJ1-4, with unresolved D. This CDR3 is 14 amino acids long. Germline CDR1 MNHEY, CDR2 SMNVEV (reference sequence). Trimming shortened V by 5 bases and J by 14 bases, and 21 bases separated the two germline ends. The CDR3 nucleotides read TGTGCCAGCAGTCACGGGGTAGCAGGCGACGGGCTGTTTTTT. This gives the protein CASSHGVAGDGLFF.

This clonotype was detected only a few times. V is TRBV29-1 and J is TRBJ1-3; weak D call: TRBD1 (5 bases). The germline V and J ends were trimmed by 3 bases and 0 bases, with 12 bases remaining between them. The CDR3 runs 15 residues. CDR1 and CDR2 (germline): SQVTM, ANQGSEA. Here the CDR3 reads CSVDSGYNSGNTIYF. CDR3 DNA: TGCAGCGTTGATTCAGGGTATAACTCTGGAAACACCATATATTTT.

This clonotype was counted between two and nine times. This chain links TRBV28 with TRBJ2-1; perhaps D is TRBD1 or TRBD2 (5 bases each). The CDR3 consists of 14 residues. Germline V CDR1 and CDR2: MDHEN, SYDVKM. The ends were cut back, 1 base at V and 6 bases at J, with 10 bases in the middle. CDR3 coding DNA: TGTGCCAGCAGTTTATTGACGAGGGGCAATGAGCAGTTCTTC. Amino acid sequence: CASSLLTRGNEQFF.

The genes are TRBV27 and TRBJ2-3; no reliable D call. The germline V gene has CDR1 MNHEY and CDR2 SMNVEV (reference sequence). V dropped 2 bases and J dropped 0 bases, with 6 bases sitting between them. The CDR3 has 14 residues. CDR3 DNA: TGTGCCAGCAGTTTAATAACTAGCACAGATACGCAGTATTTT. Protein sequence: CASSLITSTDTQYF.

In its sample, this clonotype was seen a few times. The V and J genes are TRBV23-1 and TRBJ1-2; 7 nucleotides align to TRBD1. TRBV23-1 is treated as an ORF (open reading frame) with a function not yet certain. The CDR3 has 15 residues. V trimming: 3 bases; J trimming: 2 bases; junction bases outside the gene matches: 6. The CDR3 nucleotides read TGCGCCAGCAGTCACTTTACAGGGGACAACTATGGCTACACCTTC. This encodes CASSHFTGDNYGYTF.

The rearrangement uses TRBV5-1 and TRBJ2-1; tentatively, D is TRBD1 (5 bases). Trimming cost V 0 bases and J 2 bases, with 18 bases left between them. There are 18 residues in the CDR3. CDR1 and CDR2 (germline): SGHRS, YFSETQ. This CDR3 reads CASSLAPGQGIAYNEQFF. The CDR3 coding sequence is TGCGCCAGCAGCTTGGCCCCCGGGCAGGGCATCGCCTACAATGAGCAGTTCTTC. The full variable domain, rest sourced from reference TRBV5-1 and TRBJ2-1, is KAGVTQTPRYLIKTRGQQVTLSCSPISGHRSVSWYQQTPGQGLQFLFEYFSETQRNKGNFPGRFSGRQFSNSRSEMNVSTLELGDSALYLCASSLAPGQGIAYNEQFFGPGTRLTVL.